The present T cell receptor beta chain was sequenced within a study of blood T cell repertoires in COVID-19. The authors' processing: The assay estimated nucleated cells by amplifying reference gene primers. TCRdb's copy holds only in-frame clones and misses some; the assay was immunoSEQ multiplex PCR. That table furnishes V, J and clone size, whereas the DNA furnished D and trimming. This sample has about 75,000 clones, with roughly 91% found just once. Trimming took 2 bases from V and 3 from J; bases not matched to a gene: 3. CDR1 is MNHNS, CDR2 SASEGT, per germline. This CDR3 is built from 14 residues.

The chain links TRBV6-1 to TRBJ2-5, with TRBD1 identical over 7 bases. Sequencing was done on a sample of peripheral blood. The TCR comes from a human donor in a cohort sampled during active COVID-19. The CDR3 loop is CASSETTGEETQYF. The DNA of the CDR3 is TGTGCCAGCAGTGAAACTACAGGGGAAGAGACCCAGTACTTC.